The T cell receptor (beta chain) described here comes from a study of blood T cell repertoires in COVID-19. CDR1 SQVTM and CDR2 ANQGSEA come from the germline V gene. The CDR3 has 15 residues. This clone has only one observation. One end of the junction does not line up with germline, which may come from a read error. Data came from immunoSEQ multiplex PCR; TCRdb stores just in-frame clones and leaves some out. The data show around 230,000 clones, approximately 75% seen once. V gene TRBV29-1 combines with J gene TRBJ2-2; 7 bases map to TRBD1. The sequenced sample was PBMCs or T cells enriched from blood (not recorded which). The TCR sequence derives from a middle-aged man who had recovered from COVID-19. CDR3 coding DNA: TGCAGCGTCGAAGCCGGGACAGCGAACACCGGGGAGCTGTTTTTT. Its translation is CSVEAGTANTGELFF.